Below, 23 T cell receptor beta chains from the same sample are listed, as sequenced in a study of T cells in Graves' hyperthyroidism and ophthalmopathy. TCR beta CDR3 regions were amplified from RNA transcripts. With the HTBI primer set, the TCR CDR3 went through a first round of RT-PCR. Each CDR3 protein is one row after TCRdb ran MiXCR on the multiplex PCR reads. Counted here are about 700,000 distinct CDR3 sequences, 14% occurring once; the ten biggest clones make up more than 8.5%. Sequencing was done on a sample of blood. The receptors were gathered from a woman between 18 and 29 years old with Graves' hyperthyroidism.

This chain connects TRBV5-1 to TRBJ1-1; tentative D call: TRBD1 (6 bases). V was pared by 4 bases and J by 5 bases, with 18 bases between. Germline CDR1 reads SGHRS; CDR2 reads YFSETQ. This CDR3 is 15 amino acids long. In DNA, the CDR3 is TGCGCCAGCAGCCGCGGGGGAGGGGGAGAAACTGAAGCTTTCTTT. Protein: CASSRGGGGETEAFF.

This CDR3 reads CASSFGTATNEKLFF. The CDR3 DNA is TGTGCCAGCAGCTTCGGGACCGCAACTAATGAAAAACTGTTTTTT. The V call is TRBV7-9, the J call TRBJ1-4; weak D call: TRBD1 (5 bases). The germline V gene encodes CDR1 SEHNR and CDR2 FQNEAQ (reference sequence). This CDR3 has 15 residues. V gave up 3 bases and J gave up 0 bases, with 8 bases separating them.

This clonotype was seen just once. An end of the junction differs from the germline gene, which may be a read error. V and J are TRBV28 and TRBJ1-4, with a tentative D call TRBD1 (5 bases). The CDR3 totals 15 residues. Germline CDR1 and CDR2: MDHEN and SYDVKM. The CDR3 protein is CASRTRGATNGKLFF. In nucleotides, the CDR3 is TGTGCCAGTCGAACTAGGGGAGCAACTAATGGAAAACTGTTTTTT.

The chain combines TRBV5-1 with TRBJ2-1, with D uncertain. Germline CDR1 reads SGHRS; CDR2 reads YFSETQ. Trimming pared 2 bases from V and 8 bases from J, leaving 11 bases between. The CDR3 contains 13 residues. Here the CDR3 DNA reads TGCGCCAGCAGCTTTCTTCCGGGTTATGAGCAGTTCTTC. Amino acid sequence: CASSFLPGYEQFF.

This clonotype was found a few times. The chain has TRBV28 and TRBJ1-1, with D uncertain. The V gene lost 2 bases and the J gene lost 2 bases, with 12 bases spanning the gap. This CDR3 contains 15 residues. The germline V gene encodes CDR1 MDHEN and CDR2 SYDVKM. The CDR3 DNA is TGTGCCAGCAGTTTACGGGCAGCCGTAAACACTGAAGCTTTCTTT. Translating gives CASSLRAAVNTEAFF.

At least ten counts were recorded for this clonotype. The CDR3 protein is CASRDTSYTDTQYF. Here the CDR3 DNA reads TGCGCCAGCAGGGACACTAGTTACACAGATACGCAGTATTTT. The chain joins TRBV5-1 to TRBJ2-3, with D perhaps being TRBD1 or TRBD2 (5 bases each). The germline V gene has CDR1 SGHRS and CDR2 YFSETQ. This CDR3 has 14 residues. V lost 5 bases and J 2 bases, leaving 12 bases between the germline ends.

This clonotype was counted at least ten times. CDR3: CASTNLVTTLLNTEAFF. In DNA form, the CDR3 reads TGTGCCAGCACCAACCTCGTGACTACACTCCTGAACACTGAAGCTTTCTTT. The chain recombines TRBV12-3 or TRBV12-4 with TRBJ1-1, with D hard to call. The CDR3 has 17 residues. V lost 7 bases, J lost 0 bases, and 21 bases lay in between.

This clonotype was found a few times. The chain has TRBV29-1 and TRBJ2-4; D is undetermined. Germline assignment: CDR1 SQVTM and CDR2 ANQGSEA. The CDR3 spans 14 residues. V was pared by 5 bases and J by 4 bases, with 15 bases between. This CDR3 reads CSVQSLRRKNIQYF. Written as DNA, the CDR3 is TGCAGCGTTCAGTCTCTGCGACGGAAAAACATTCAGTACTTC. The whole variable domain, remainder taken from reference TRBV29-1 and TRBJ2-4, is SAVISQKPSRDICQRGTSLTIQCQVDSQVTMMFWYRQQPGQSLTLIATANQGSEATYESGFVIDKFPISRPNLTFSTLTVSNMSPEDSSIYLCSVQSLRRKNIQYFGAGTRLSVL.

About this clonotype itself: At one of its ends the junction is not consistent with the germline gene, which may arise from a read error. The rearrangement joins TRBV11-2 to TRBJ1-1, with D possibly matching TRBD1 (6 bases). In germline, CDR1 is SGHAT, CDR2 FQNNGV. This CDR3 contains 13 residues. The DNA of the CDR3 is TGTGTCAGCAGCTATAACGGGGACACTGAAGCCTTCTTT. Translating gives CVSSYNGDTEAFF.

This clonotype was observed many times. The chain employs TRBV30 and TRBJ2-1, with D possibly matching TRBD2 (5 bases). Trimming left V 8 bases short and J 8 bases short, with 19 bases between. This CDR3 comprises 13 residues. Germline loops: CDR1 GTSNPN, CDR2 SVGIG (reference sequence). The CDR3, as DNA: TGTGCCGGAGGTGGTGGGTTGAGGTATGAGCAGTTCTTC. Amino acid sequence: CAGGGGLRYEQFF.

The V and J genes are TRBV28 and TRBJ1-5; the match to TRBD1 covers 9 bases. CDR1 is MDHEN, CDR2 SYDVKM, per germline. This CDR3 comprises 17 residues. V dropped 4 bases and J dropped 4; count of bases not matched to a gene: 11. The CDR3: CASSSPLSGTGNQPQHF. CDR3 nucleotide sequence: TGTGCCAGCAGTTCCCCCCTTTCCGGGACAGGGAATCAGCCCCAGCATTTT.

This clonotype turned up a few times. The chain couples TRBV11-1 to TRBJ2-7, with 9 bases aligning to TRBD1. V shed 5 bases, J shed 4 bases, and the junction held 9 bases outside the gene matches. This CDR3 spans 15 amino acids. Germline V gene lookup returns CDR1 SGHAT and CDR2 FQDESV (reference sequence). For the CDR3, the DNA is TGTGCCAGCAGCACCGCTCCCGGGACAGGGTACGAGCAGTACTTC. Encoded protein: CASSTAPGTGYEQYF. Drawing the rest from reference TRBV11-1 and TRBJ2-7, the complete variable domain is EAEVAQSPRYKITEKSQAVAFWCDPISGHATLYWYRQILGQGPELLVQFQDESVVDDSQLPKDRFSAERLKGVDSTLKIQPAELGDSAMYLCASSTAPGTGYEQYFGPGTRLTVT.

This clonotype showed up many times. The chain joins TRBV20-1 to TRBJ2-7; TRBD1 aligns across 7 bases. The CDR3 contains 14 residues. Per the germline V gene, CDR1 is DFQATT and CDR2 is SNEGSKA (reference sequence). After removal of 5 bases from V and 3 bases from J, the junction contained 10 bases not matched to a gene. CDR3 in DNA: TGCAGTGCTGGGGGCGGACAGGTCTTCTACGAGCAGTACTTC. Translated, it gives CSAGGGQVFYEQYF.

The CDR3 DNA sequence: TGTGCCAGCAGCCCCATGACGTCGAAACTGTTTTTT. The encoded protein is CASSPMTSKLFF. The chain uses TRBV7-2 and TRBJ1-4, with D unclear. CDR1 and CDR2 (germline): SGHTA, FQGNSA. The CDR3 runs to 12 residues. V was trimmed by 5 bases and J by 11 bases, leaving 12 bases between them.

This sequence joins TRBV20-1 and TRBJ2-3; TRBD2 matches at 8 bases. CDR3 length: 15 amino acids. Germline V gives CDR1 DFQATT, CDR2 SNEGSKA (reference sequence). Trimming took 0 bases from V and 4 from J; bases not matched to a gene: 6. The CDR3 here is CSARELAGNADTQYF. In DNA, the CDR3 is TGCAGTGCTAGAGAATTAGCGGGAAACGCAGATACGCAGTATTTT.

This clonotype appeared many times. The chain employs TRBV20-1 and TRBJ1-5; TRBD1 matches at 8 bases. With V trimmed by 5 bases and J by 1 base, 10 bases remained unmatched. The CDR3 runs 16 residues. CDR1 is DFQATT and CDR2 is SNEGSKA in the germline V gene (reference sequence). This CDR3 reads CSAQKDRALSNQPQHF. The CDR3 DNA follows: TGCAGTGCTCAAAAGGACAGGGCGCTGAGCAATCAGCCCCAGCATTTT.

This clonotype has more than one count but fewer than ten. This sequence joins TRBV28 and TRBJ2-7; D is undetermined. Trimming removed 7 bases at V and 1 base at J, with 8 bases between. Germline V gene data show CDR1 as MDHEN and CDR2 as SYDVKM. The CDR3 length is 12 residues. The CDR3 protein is CASNRPSYEQYF. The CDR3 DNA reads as TGTGCCAGCAATAGACCGTCCTACGAGCAGTACTTC.

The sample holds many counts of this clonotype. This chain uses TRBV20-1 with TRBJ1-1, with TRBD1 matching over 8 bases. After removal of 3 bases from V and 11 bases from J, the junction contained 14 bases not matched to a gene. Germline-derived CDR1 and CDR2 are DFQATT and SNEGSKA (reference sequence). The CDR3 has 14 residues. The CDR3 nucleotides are TGCAGTGCTAGGGGGGCCACAGGGGGGGCGCGGGCTTTCTTT. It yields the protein CSARGATGGARAFF.

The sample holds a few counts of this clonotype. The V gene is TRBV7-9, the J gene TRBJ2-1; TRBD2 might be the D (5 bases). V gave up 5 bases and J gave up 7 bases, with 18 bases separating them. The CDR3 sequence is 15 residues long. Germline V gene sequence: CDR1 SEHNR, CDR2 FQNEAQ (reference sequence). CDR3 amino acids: CASSPPVGVSNEQFF. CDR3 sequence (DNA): TGTGCCAGCAGCCCCCCCGTCGGGGTGTCGAATGAGCAGTTCTTC.

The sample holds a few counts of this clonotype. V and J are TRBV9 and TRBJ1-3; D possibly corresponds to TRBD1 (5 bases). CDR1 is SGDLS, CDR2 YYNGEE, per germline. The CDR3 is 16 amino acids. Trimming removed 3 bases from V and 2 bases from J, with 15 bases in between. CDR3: CASSARGELAGNTIYF. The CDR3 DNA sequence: TGTGCCAGCAGCGCCAGAGGGGAACTGGCTGGAAACACCATATATTTT.

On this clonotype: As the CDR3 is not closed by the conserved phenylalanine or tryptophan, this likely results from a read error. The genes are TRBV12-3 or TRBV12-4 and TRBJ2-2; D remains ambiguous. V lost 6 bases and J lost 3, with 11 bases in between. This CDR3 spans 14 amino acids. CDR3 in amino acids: CASSPRRDTGELFS. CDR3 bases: TGTGCCAGCAGCCCCCGACGGGACACCGGGGAGCTGTTTTCT.

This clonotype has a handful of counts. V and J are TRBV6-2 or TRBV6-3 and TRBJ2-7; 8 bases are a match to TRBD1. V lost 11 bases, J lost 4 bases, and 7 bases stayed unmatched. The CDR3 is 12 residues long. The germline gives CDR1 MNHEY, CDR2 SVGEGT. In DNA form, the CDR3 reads TGTGCCGCCCGGGACAGGTCGTACGAGCAGTACTTC. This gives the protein CAARDRSYEQYF.

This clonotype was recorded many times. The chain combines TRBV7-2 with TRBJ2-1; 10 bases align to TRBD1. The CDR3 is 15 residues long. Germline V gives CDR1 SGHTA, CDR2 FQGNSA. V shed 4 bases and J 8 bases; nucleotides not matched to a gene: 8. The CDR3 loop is CASSSGQGRRDEQFF. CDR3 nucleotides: TGTGCCAGCAGCTCGGGACAGGGGCGGAGGGATGAGCAGTTCTTC.